The clone carrying this T cell receptor (beta chain) turned up a few times. Its antigen is unidentified. Synthesis of TCR cDNA relied on 5'RACE template switching, which attached a universal primer site and UMIs. Each CDR3 protein gets one entry after TCRdb re-called the 5' RACE reads with MiXCR. The sample contains 450,000 to 550,000 distinct CDR3 sequences, 15% to 20% of which appear only once. This CDR3 is built from 14 residues. The V gene end was trimmed by 6 bases and the J gene end by 2 bases; junction bases not matched to a gene: 4. Germline V CDR1 and CDR2: LNHNV, YYDKDF (reference sequence). The data were obtained in a study of T cells after yellow fever vaccination. Notes on the study in general: Reappearing after the booster were most of the clones from primary vaccination (96% CD4, roughly 86% CD8).

This sequence joins TRBV15 and TRBJ2-1; 7 bases align to TRBD2. This TCR came from a man under 40 who received the YFV17D yellow fever vaccine. The specimen comprised PBMCs, sampled 15 days after the yellow fever booster vaccination. The CDR3 region has the DNA TGTGCCACCAGGGGTCTAGCGGCCTACAATGAGCAGTTCTTC. Translation: CATRGLAAYNEQFF.